This TCR beta chain was sequenced for a study of human T cells and chemical hapten exposure. About the research overall: 2% DPC applied to a 2 cm by 2 cm arm area sensitized donors. Study-level findings and limits: A positive correlation with patch test score was found for PT1 expanded TCR counts. Sensitization with DPC brought no change to TCRs above 1 in 1000 in frequency.

Each CDR3 protein gets one entry after TCRdb re-called the RACE reads with MiXCR. The sample carries approximately 69,000 distinct CDR3 sequences, approximately 10% recorded once. With respect to this clonotype: Its antigen is currently unknown.

The sample's time point: patch test 2, 6 weeks after DPC sensitization. Treatment: therapeutic diphenylcyclopropenone sensitization with weekly scalp DPC. Patch tests were applied only after blood draws. The sequence was obtained from a woman aged 45 to 65 with alopecia areata. Some clones in this sample may be carry-over from other donors' samples. The input for sequencing was whole blood, taken in connection with sensitization to the hapten diphenylcyclopropenone (DPC).

DNA for the CDR3: TGTGCCAGCAGCCAAGGATCGCACAGGGCATATGAGCAGTTCTTC. Protein sequence: CASSQGSHRAYEQFF. The chain joins TRBV3-1 to TRBJ2-1, with a tentative D call TRBD1 (6 bases). The CDR3 covers 15 residues. Germline V gene sequence: CDR1 LGHDT, CDR2 YNNKEL (reference sequence). V gave up 1 base and J gave up 8 bases, with 15 bases separating them.